This T cell receptor (beta chain) was retrieved from a study of T-cell memory formation after mild COVID-19. This clonotype has just a few counts. The ends lost 6 bases at V and 4 bases at J; junction bases unmatched: 7. Germline CDR1 is MNHEY and CDR2 is SVGAGI. This CDR3 is 15 amino acids long. TCRdb fed the 5' RACE reads into MiXCR, producing one record per CDR3 protein. The repertoire holds roughly 240,000 distinct CDR3 sequences, around 15% seen once, with over 20% in the top ten. V is TRBV6-5 and J is TRBJ2-2, with TRBD1 identical over 8 bases. The TCR originated in a young man who had mild COVID-19 (a few samples of this study predate the infection). Cell type and time point are not known. The sequenced sample was PBMCs or a T cell subset sorted from them (not recorded which). The CDR3 region is CASRSQGVVTGELFF. The CDR3 coding sequence is TGTGCCAGCAGGTCACAGGGGGTTGTCACCGGGGAGCTGTTTTTT.